This T cell receptor (beta chain) is from a study of patients and donors after allogeneic stem cell transplantation. V gave up 0 bases and J gave up 0 bases, with 8 bases separating them. The germline V gene has CDR1 LGHNA and CDR2 YSLEER. The CDR3 sequence is 15 residues long. A few counts support this clonotype. MiXCR, run by TCRdb on the RT-PCR reads, gives a single entry per CDR3 protein. The table records about 110,000 distinct CDR3 sequences, approximately 35% of them present only once. This chain joins TRBV4-3 and TRBJ1-1; D not resolved. Source material: blood, either unsorted or a sorted T cell fraction (not recorded which). This clonotype was obtained from a human donor who was either an allogeneic HSCT recipient or a stem cell or donor lymphocyte infusion donor (not recorded which). It is not recorded whose cells these are; they may come from a transplant donor. The CDR3 here is CASSQEAALNTEAFF. The CDR3 DNA follows: TGCGCCAGCAGCCAAGAGGCGGCTTTGAACACTGAAGCTTTCTTT.